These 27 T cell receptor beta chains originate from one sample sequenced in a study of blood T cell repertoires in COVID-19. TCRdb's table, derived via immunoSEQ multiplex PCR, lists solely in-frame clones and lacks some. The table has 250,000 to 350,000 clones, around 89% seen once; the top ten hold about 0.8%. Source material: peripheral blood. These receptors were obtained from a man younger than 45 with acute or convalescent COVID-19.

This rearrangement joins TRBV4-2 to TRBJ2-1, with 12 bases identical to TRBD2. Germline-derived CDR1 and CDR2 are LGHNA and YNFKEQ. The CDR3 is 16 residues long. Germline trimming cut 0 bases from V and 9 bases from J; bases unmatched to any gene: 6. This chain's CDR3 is CASSQDLTSGSGEQFF. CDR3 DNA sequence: TGTGCCAGCAGCCAAGACCTGACTAGCGGGAGCGGTGAGCAGTTCTTC.

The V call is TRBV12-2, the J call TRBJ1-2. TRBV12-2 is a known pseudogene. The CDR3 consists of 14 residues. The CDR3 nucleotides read TGTGCAAGTCGCTTAGCATGGGGAGTGGATGGCTACACCTTC. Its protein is CASRLAWGVDGYTF.

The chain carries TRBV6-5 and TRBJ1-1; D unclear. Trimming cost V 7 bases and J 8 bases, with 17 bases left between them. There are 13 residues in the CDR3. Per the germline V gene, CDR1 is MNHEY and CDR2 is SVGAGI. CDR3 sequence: CASTNPPLGEAFF. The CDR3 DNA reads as TGTGCCAGCACCAACCCCCCTCTTGGCGAAGCTTTCTTT.

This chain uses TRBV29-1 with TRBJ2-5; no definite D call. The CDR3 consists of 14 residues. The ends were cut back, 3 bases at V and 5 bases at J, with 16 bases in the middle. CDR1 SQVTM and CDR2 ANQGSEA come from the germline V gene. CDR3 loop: CSVDRILSRETQYF. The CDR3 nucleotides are TGCAGCGTTGACAGGATATTAAGCCGGGAGACCCAGTACTTC.

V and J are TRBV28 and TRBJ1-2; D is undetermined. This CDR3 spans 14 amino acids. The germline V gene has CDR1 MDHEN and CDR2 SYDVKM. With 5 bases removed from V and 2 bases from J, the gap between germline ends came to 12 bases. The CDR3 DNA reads TGTGCCAGCAGTATCGTTGAGGGCAACTATGGCTACACCTTC. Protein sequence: CASSIVEGNYGYTF.

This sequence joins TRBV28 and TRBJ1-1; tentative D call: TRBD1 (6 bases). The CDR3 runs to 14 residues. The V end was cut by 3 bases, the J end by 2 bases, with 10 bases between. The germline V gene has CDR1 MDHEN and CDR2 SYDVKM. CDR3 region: CASSLGRGNTEAFF. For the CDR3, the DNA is TGTGCCAGCAGTTTGGGCAGGGGTAACACTGAAGCTTTCTTT.

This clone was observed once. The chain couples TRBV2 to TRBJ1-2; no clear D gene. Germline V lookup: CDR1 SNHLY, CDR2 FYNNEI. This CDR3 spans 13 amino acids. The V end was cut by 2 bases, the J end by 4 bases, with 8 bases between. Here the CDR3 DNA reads TGTGCCAGCAGTGAACTGAGGAGCTATGGCTACACCTTC. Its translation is CASSELRSYGYTF.

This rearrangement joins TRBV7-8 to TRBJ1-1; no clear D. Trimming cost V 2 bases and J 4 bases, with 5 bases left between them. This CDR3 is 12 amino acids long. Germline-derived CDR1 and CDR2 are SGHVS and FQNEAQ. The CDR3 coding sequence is TGTGCCAGCAGCTTAACTATCACTGAAGCTTTCTTT. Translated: CASSLTITEAFF. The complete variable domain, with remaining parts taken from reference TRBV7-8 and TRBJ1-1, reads GAGVSQSPRYKVAKRGQDVALRCDPISGHVSLFWYQQALGQGPEFLTYFQNEAQLDKSGLPSDRFFAERPEGSVSTLKIQRTQQEDSAVYLCASSLTITEAFFGQGTRLTVV.

CDR3 nucleotides: TGTGCCAGCAGCCCCAGGGACAGGGTCTCGGATCCGACCCAGTACTTC. This gives the protein CASSPRDRVSDPTQYF. The chain links TRBV5-6 to TRBJ2-5; 9 nucleotides match TRBD1. This CDR3 has 16 residues. Germline-derived CDR1 and CDR2 are SGHDT and YYEEEE. V gave up 4 bases and J gave up 7 bases; unmatched junction bases: 14.

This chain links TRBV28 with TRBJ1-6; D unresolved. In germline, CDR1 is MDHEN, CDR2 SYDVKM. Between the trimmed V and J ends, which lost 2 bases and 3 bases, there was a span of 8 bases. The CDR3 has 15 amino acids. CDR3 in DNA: TGTGCCAGCAGTTTAAGTACAGTCTATAATTCACCCCTCCACTTT. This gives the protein CASSLSTVYNSPLHF.

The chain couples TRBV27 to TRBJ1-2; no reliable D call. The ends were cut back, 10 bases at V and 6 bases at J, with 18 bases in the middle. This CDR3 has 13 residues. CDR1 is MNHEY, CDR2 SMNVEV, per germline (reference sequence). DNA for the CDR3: TGTGCCACCCAGTCGGGGAATGAGAATGGCTACACCTTC. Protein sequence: CATQSGNENGYTF.

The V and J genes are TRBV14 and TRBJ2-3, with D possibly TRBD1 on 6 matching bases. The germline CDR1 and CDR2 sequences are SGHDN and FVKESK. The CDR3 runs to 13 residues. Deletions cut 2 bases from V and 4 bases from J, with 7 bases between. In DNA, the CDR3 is TGTGCCAGCAGCCAATACAGGGCAGATACGCAGTATTTT. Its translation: CASSQYRADTQYF.

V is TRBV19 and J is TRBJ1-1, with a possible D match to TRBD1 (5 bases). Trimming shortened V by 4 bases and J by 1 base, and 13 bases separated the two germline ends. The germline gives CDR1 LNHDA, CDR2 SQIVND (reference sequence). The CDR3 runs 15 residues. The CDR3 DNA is TGTGCCAGTAGTAAGTCAGGGATCCCGAACACTGAAGCTTTCTTT. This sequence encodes CASSKSGIPNTEAFF.

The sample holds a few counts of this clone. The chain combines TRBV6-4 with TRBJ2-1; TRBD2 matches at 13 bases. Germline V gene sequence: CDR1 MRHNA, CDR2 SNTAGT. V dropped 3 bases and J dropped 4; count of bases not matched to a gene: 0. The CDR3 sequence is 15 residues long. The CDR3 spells CASSELAGGYNEQFF. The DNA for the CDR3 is TGTGCCAGCAGTGAACTAGCGGGAGGGTACAATGAGCAGTTCTTC.

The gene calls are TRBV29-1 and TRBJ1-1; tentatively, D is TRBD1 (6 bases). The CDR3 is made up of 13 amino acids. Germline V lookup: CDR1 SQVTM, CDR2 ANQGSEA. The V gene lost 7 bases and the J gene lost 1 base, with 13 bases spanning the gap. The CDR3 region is CSARQAPNTEAFF. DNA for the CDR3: TGCAGCGCCAGACAGGCCCCGAACACTGAAGCTTTCTTT.

DNA of the CDR3: TGTGCCAGCTCACCAACAGGGGTTGGCGGCAATCAGCCCCAGCATTTT. The encoded protein is CASSPTGVGGNQPQHF. V gene TRBV18 combines with J gene TRBJ1-5; 7 positions match TRBD1. Trimming cost V 2 bases and J 2 bases; bases outside gene matches: 6. The germline gives CDR1 KGHSH, CDR2 LQKENI. This CDR3 contains 16 residues.

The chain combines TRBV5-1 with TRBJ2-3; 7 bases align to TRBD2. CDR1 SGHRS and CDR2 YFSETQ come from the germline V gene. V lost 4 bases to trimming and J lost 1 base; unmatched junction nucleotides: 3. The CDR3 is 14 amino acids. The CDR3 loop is CASSPGRRTDTQYF. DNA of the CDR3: TGCGCCAGCAGCCCCGGGAGGCGCACAGATACGCAGTATTTT.

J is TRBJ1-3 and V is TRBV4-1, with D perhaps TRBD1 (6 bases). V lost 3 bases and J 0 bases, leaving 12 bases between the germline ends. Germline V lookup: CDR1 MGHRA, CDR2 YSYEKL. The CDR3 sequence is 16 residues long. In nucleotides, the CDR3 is TGCGCCAGCAGCCACTCAGGACAGCTCTCTGGAAACACCATATATTTT. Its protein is CASSHSGQLSGNTIYF.

This chain's CDR3 is CASSDERQSINQPQHF. The CDR3 nucleotides are TGTGCCAGCAGTGACGAGAGACAGAGTATTAATCAGCCCCAGCATTTT. The chain couples TRBV6-4 to TRBJ1-5; D is possibly TRBD1 (5 bases). The V and J ends lost 2 bases and 4 bases respectively, with 15 bases between them. This CDR3 is built from 16 residues. Germline lookup yields CDR1 MRHNA and CDR2 SNTAGT.

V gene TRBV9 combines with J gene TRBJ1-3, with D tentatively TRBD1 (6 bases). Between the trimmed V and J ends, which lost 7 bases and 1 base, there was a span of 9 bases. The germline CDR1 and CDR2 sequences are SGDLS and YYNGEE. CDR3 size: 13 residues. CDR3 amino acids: CASEQGSGNTIYF. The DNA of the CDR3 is TGTGCCAGCGAACAGGGATCTGGAAACACCATATATTTT.

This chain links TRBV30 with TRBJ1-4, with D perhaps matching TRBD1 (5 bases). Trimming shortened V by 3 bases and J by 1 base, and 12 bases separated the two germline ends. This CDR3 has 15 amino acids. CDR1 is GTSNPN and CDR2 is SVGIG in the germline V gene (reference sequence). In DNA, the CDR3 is TGTGCCTGGAGGGGCCAGGGACTAACTAATGAAAAACTGTTTTTT. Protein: CAWRGQGLTNEKLFF.

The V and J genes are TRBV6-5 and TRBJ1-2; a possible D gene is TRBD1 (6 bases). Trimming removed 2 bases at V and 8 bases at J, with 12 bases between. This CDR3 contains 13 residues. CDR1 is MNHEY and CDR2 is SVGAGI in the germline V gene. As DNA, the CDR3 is TGTGCCAGCAGTTACGGCAGGGGTAGGGGCTACACCTTC. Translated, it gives CASSYGRGRGYTF.

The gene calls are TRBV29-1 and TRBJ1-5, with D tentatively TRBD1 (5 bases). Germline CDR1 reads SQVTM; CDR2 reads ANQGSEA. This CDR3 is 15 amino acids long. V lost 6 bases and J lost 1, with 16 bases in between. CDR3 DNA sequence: TGCAGCGTGGGTGGACAAGCCGGGAGCAATCAGCCCCAGCATTTT. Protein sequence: CSVGGQAGSNQPQHF.

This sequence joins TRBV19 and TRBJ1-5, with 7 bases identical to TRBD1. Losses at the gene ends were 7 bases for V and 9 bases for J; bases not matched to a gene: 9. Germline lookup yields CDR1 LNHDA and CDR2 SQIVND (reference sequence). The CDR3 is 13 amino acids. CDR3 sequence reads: CASNRGNRTPQHF. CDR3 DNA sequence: TGTGCCAGTAACAGGGGCAACCGGACGCCCCAGCATTTT. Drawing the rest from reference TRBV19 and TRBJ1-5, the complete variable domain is DGGITQSPKYLFRKEGQNVTLSCEQNLNHDAMYWYRQDPGQGLRLIYYSQIVNDFQKGDIAEGYSVSREKKESFPLTVTSAQKNPTAFYLCASNRGNRTPQHFGDGTRLSIL.

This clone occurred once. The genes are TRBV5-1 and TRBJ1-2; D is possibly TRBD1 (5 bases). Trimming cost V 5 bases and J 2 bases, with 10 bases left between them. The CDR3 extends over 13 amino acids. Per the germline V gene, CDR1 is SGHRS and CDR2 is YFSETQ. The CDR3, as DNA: TGCGCCAGCAGGCTGACAGCCAACTATGGCTACACCTTC. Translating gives CASRLTANYGYTF.

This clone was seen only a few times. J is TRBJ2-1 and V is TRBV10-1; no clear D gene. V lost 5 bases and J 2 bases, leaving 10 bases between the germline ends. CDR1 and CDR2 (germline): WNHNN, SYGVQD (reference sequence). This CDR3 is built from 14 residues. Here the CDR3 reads CASSPNRAYNEQFF. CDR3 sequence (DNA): TGCGCCAGCAGTCCAAACAGAGCCTACAATGAGCAGTTCTTC.

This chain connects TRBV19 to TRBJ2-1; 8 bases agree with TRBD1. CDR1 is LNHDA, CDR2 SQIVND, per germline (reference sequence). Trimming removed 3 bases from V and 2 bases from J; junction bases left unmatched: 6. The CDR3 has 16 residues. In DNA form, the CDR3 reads TGTGCCAGTAGTATTCGGACAGGGTTCGCCTACAATGAGCAGTTCTTC. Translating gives CASSIRTGFAYNEQFF.